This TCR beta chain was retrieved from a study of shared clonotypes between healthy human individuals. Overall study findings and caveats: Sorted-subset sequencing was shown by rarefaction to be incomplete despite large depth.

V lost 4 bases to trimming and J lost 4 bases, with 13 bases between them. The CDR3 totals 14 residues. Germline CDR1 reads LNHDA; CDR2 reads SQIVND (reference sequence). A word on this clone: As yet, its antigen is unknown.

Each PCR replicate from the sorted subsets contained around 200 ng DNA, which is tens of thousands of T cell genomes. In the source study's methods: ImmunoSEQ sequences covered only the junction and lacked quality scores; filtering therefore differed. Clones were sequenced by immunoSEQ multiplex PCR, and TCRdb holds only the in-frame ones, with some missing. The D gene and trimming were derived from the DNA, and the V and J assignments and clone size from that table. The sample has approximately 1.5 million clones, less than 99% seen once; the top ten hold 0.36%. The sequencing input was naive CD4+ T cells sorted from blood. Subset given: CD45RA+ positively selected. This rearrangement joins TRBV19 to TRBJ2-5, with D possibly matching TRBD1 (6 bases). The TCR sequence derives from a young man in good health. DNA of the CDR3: TGTGCCAGTAGTAACAGGGTAGGAGGAGAGACCCAGTACTTC. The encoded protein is CASSNRVGGETQYF.